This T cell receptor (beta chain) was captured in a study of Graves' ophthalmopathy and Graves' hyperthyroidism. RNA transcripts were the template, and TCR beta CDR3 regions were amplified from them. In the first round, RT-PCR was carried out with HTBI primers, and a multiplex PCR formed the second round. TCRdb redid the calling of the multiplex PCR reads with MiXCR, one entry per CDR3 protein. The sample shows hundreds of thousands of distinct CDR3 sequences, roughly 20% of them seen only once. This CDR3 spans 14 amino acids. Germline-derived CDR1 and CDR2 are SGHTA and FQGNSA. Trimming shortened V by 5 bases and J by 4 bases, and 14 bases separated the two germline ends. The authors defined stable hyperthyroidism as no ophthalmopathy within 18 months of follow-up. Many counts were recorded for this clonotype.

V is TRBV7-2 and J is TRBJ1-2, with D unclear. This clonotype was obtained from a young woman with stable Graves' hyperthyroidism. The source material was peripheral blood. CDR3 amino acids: CASSRAQASYGYTF. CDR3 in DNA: TGTGCCAGCAGCCGCGCCCAGGCGAGCTATGGCTACACCTTC.